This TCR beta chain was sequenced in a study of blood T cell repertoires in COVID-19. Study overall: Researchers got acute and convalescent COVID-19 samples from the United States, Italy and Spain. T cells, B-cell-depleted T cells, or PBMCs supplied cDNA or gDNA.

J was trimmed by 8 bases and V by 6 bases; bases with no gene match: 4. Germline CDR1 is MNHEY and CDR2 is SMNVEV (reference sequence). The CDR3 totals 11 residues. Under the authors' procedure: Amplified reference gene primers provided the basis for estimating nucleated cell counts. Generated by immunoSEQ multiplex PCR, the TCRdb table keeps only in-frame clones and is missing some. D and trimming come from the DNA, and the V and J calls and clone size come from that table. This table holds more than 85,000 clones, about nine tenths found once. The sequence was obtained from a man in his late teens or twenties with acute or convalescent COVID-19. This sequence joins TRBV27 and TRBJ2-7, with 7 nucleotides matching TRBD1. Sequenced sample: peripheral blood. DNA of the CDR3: TGTGCCAGCAGGGACAGGTACAAGCAGTACTTC. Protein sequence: CASRDRYKQYF.